This T cell receptor (beta chain) was retrieved from a study of shared clonotypes between healthy human individuals. The overall study: Researchers assigned three CD4 naive, three CD4 memory, two CD8 naive and one CD8 memory plate to each donor. Findings and caveats of the study: Few donors limited the genetic and exposure-history diversity represented.

Genomic DNA belonging to each subset was distributed in equal measure over several immunoSEQ plates. TCRdb's copy holds only in-frame clones and misses some; the assay was immunoSEQ multiplex PCR. The data contain more than 2,000,000 clones, roughly 92% of them singletons. The study drew all its donors from Caucasian adults living in Nashville, Tennessee. As to this clone: Its specificity is not known.

This receptor was identified in a man aged 18-30 years in good health. Sequencing was done on a sample of naive CD4+ T cells sorted from blood. Subset reported: CD45RA+ positively selected.

The CDR3 nucleotides read TGTGCCAGCAGTGTCCTAGCGGGAGACAATGAGCAGTTCTTC. As protein: CASSVLAGDNEQFF. The chain has TRBV6-5 and TRBJ2-1; 10 nucleotides align to TRBD2. Germline V gene sequence: CDR1 MNHEY, CDR2 SVGAGI. Trimming removed 5 bases from V and 5 bases from J; junction bases left unmatched: 3. The CDR3 is made up of 14 amino acids.